A single sample gave rise to the 30 T cell receptor beta chains below, sequenced in a study of blood T cell repertoires in COVID-19. Sequencing was performed with immunoSEQ multiplex PCR; in TCRdb, only in-frame clones are kept and a portion is missing. The table records approximately 140,000 clones, over 80% of them present only once. The sample taken for sequencing was peripheral blood. The receptors here all came from a young man with COVID-19, enrolled during active disease.

This clone was seen a handful of times. The V and J genes are TRBV5-4 and TRBJ2-2; 8 positions agree with TRBD2. Per germline, CDR1 SGHNT and CDR2 YYREEE (reference sequence). The CDR3 length is 17 residues. Unmatched junction bases numbered 9, after V lost 1 base and J lost 4 bases. CDR3 region: CASSLTSRGRSTGELFF. The CDR3 DNA reads TGTGCCAGCAGCTTGACGAGCCGCGGGAGGAGCACCGGGGAGCTGTTTTTT. The full variable domain, rest sourced from reference TRBV5-4 and TRBJ2-2, is ETGVTQSPTHLIKTRGQQVTLRCSSQSGHNTVSWYQQALGQGPQFIFQYYREEENGRGNFPPRFSGLQFPNYSSELNVNALELDDSALYLCASSLTSRGRSTGELFFGEGSRLTVL.

The chain has TRBV25-1 and TRBJ1-4; D call uncertain. CDR3 size: 14 residues. Trimming removed 3 bases at V and 4 bases at J, with 9 bases between. The germline CDR1 and CDR2 sequences are MGHDK and SYGVNS. This CDR3 reads CASSDRGVNEKLFF. CDR3 nucleotides: TGTGCCAGCAGTGACCGGGGTGTTAATGAAAAACTGTTTTTT.

CDR3 protein: CSVESNINTEAFF. The CDR3 DNA reads TGCAGCGTTGAATCCAACATAAACACTGAAGCTTTCTTT. The V call is TRBV29-1, the J call TRBJ1-1; D is ambiguous. Per germline, CDR1 SQVTM and CDR2 ANQGSEA. The CDR3 has 13 residues. V lost 2 bases to trimming and J lost 2 bases, with 9 bases between them.

V and J are TRBV15 and TRBJ2-2, with TRBD1 matching 11 bases. Germline CDR1 LNHNV, CDR2 YYDKDF (reference sequence). Trimming at V came to 7 bases and at J to 3 bases, leaving 4 bases not matched to a gene. The CDR3 has 15 residues. CDR3 nucleotides: TGTGCCACCAAGAGGACAGGGGGCGACACCGGGGAGCTGTTTTTT. This gives the protein CATKRTGGDTGELFF.

The chain has TRBV2 and TRBJ1-6, with 7 positions matching TRBD1. This CDR3 comprises 13 residues. Germline V gene sequence: CDR1 SNHLY, CDR2 FYNNEI. The V segment lost 9 bases and the J segment 5 bases; nucleotides outside the gene matches: 4. CDR3 sequence: CARGQNHNSPLHF. In nucleotides, the CDR3 is TGTGCCAGGGGACAGAACCATAATTCACCCCTCCACTTT.

The J gene is TRBJ1-2, the V gene TRBV3-1 (or the pseudogene TRBV3-2); unclear D gene. The CDR3 consists of 14 residues. V lost 1 base and J lost 8, with 14 bases in between. CDR1 is LGHDT, CDR2 YNNKEL, per germline (reference sequence). This chain's CDR3 is CASSQGTDSWGYTF. CDR3 coding DNA: TGTGCCAGCAGCCAAGGGACGGACTCTTGGGGCTACACCTTC.

The chain employs TRBV19 and TRBJ2-5; 10 nucleotides line up with TRBD1. Germline CDR1 and CDR2: LNHDA and SQIVND (reference sequence). After removal of 3 bases from V and 4 bases from J, the junction contained 5 bases not matched to a gene. CDR3 length: 15 amino acids. The CDR3 spells CASSIRQGARETQYF. In nucleotides, the CDR3 is TGTGCCAGTAGTATCCGACAGGGGGCACGAGAGACCCAGTACTTC.

The rearrangement uses TRBV5-6 and TRBJ2-5; 11 nucleotides agree with TRBD2. The ends lost 0 bases at V and 4 bases at J; junction bases unmatched: 2. The germline gives CDR1 SGHDT, CDR2 YYEEEE. The CDR3 is 15 residues long. The CDR3 DNA is TGTGCCAGCAGCTTGGGGCTAGCGGGAGGAGAGACCCAGTACTTC. It is translated as CASSLGLAGGETQYF.

V gene TRBV24-1 combines with J gene TRBJ1-2, with D tentatively TRBD1 (5 bases). The CDR3 extends over 13 amino acids. Germline values: CDR1 KGHDR, CDR2 SFDVKD. Trimming removed 6 bases at V and 8 bases at J, with 15 bases between. The CDR3 loop reads CATSWSGGAGYTF. CDR3 DNA sequence: TGTGCCACCAGTTGGTCCGGGGGAGCCGGCTACACCTTC.

This CDR3 is CASPTGHFFGGEKLFF. The CDR3 nucleotides read TGTGCCAGTCCGACAGGGCACTTCTTCGGCGGCGAAAAACTGTTTTTT. The chain links TRBV27 to TRBJ1-4, with TRBD1 matching 7 bases. CDR3 length equals 16 residues. V shed 9 bases and J 8 bases; nucleotides not matched to a gene: 18. Germline assignment: CDR1 MNHEY and CDR2 SMNVEV (reference sequence). The whole variable domain, remainder taken from reference TRBV27 and TRBJ1-4, is EAQVTQNPRYLITVTGKKLTVTCSQNMNHEYMSWYRQDPGLGLRQIYYSMNVEVTDKGDVPEGYKVSRKEKRNFPLILESPSPNQTSLYFCASPTGHFFGGEKLFFGSGTQLSVL.

The CDR3 coding sequence is TGTGCCAGCAGTGAGGGGACAGGCCTGAACACTGAAGCTTTCTTT. This translates into CASSEGTGLNTEAFF. The V and J genes are TRBV6-1 and TRBJ1-1; 8 bases fit TRBD1. V gave up 3 bases and J gave up 0 bases; unmatched junction bases: 3. The germline gives CDR1 MNHNS, CDR2 SASEGT. The CDR3 loop spans 15 amino acids.

As for this clone: Other DNA sequences in this specimen translate into the identical CDR3. V and J are TRBV9 and TRBJ2-1; D is ambiguous. Trimming took off 3 bases at V and 6 bases at J, with 4 bases between the two ends. The V gene's germline CDR1 is SGDLS and CDR2 YYNGEE. This CDR3 spans 11 amino acids. The CDR3 is CASSASNEQFF. CDR3 sequence (DNA): TGTGCCAGCAGCGCGTCCAATGAGCAGTTCTTC.

This rearrangement joins TRBV19 to TRBJ1-1, with D perhaps matching TRBD1 (6 bases). CDR3 size: 14 residues. Per the germline V gene, CDR1 is LNHDA and CDR2 is SQIVND (reference sequence). Trimming removed 5 bases at V and 3 bases at J, with 13 bases between. CDR3 loop: CASSQDAGDTEAFF. In DNA, the CDR3 is TGTGCCAGTAGTCAGGATGCAGGGGACACTGAAGCTTTCTTT.

The chain uses TRBV11-3 and TRBJ2-2, with 14 positions matching TRBD2. Germline assignment: CDR1 SGHNT and CDR2 YENEEA. The CDR3 is made up of 15 amino acids. The junction had 2 bases not matched to a gene; V was cut back by 5 bases and J by 6 bases. The CDR3 loop reads CASSPTSGRAGELFF. CDR3 bases: TGTGCCAGCAGCCCGACTAGCGGGAGGGCCGGGGAGCTGTTTTTT.

J is TRBJ2-5 and V is TRBV7-3; perhaps TRBD2 as D (5 bases). The V gene's germline CDR1 is SGHTA and CDR2 FQGTGA. The V gene lost 4 bases and the J gene lost 5 bases, with 14 bases spanning the gap. CDR3 length: 14 amino acids. CDR3 DNA: TGTGCCAGCAGCTGGACTTCGTGTTCGGAGACCCAGTACTTC. It encodes CASSWTSCSETQYF.

J is TRBJ2-3 and V is TRBV6-5, with TRBD2 matching over 8 bases. Germline CDR1 MNHEY, CDR2 SVGAGI. V was pared by 4 bases and J by 2 bases, with 5 bases of the junction left unmatched. This CDR3 is 15 amino acids long. As DNA, the CDR3 is TGTGCCAGCAGTTCGAGTAGCGGGAACACAGATACGCAGTATTTT. It codes for CASSSSSGNTDTQYF.

This chain joins TRBV9 and TRBJ1-2, with D maybe TRBD1 (5 bases). This CDR3 has 14 residues. Between the trimmed V and J ends, which lost 3 bases and 4 bases, there was a span of 13 bases. From germline, CDR1 is SGDLS and CDR2 YYNGEE. This chain's CDR3 is CASSGGAGSYGYTF. The DNA for the CDR3 is TGTGCCAGCAGCGGTGGGGCGGGGAGCTATGGCTACACCTTC.

CDR3 sequence reads: CSVEDPTGRGLYNEQFF. In DNA form, the CDR3 reads TGCAGCGTTGAAGACCCAACGGGGCGGGGACTGTACAATGAGCAGTTCTTC. The chain couples TRBV29-1 to TRBJ2-1, with D maybe TRBD2 (6 bases). The length of the CDR3 is 17 residues. The germline CDR1 and CDR2 sequences are SQVTM and ANQGSEA. Trimming took 0 bases from V and 4 from J, leaving 19 bases between them.

The chain employs TRBV6-2 or TRBV6-3 and TRBJ1-5, with a tentative D call TRBD1 (6 bases). From germline, CDR1 is MNHEY and CDR2 SVGEGT. The germline V and J ends were trimmed by 0 bases and 5 bases, with 8 bases remaining between them. The CDR3 is made up of 14 amino acids. The CDR3 DNA reads as TGTGCCAGCAGTTACTCGCAGGGGTATCAGCCCCAGCATTTT. It is translated as CASSYSQGYQPQHF.

The chain employs TRBV28 and TRBJ1-5; possible D gene TRBD1, 5 bases. Per the germline V gene, CDR1 is MDHEN and CDR2 is SYDVKM. The CDR3 totals 14 residues. V lost 9 bases and J 3 bases, leaving 15 bases between the germline ends. The CDR3 sequence is CASQRGGDNQPQHF. Written as DNA, the CDR3 is TGTGCCAGTCAGAGGGGAGGGGACAATCAGCCCCAGCATTTT.

This clone has more than one count but fewer than ten. CDR3 nucleotide sequence: TGTGCCAGCAGCCCGGACAGGGGCGGCAGGATGTGGGGCTACACCTTC. This gives the protein CASSPDRGGRMWGYTF. The chain recombines TRBV9 with TRBJ1-2, with TRBD1 matching over 9 bases. Germline V gene sequence: CDR1 SGDLS, CDR2 YYNGEE. There are 16 residues in the CDR3. Trimming cost V 4 bases and J 8 bases; bases outside gene matches: 15.

The chain employs TRBV5-1 and TRBJ2-7; no clear D. CDR3 size: 16 residues. V was pared by 2 bases and J by 0 bases, with 15 bases between. CDR1 and CDR2 from the germline V gene are SGHRS and YFSETQ. The CDR3 DNA sequence: TGCGCCAGCAGCTTCCGAGACACACCGAGCTCCTACGAGCAGTACTTC. It is translated as CASSFRDTPSSYEQYF.

The V call is TRBV12-5, the J call TRBJ2-1; 8 bases are shared with TRBD2. The CDR3 is 21 residues long. Unmatched junction bases numbered 20, after V lost 0 bases and J lost 4 bases. The germline gives CDR1 LGHNT, CDR2 FRNRAP. The CDR3: CASGLVRGPFGSGKEYNEQFF. CDR3 sequence (DNA): TGTGCTAGTGGTTTGGTACGAGGCCCATTCGGTAGCGGGAAAGAATACAATGAGCAGTTCTTC.

V gene TRBV5-5 combines with J gene TRBJ2-3; 10 nucleotides line up with TRBD1. The CDR3 contains 14 residues. CDR1 and CDR2 (germline): SGHKS, YYEKEE (reference sequence). With V trimmed by 7 bases and J by 0 bases, 2 bases remained unmatched. The DNA of the CDR3 is TGTGCCAGCGTGGGACAGGGGAGCACAGATACGCAGTATTTT. Residues: CASVGQGSTDTQYF.

This clone came up a few times. J is TRBJ1-3 and V is TRBV6-5; D possibly corresponds to TRBD1 (6 bases). V was cut by 2 bases and J by 2 bases, with 10 bases left in between. This CDR3 contains 15 residues. Germline V lookup: CDR1 MNHEY, CDR2 SVGAGI. CDR3 coding DNA: TGTGCCAGCAGTTACGGGACACGTCCTGGAAACACCATATATTTT. Amino acids: CASSYGTRPGNTIYF.

A single count supports this clone. The V and J genes are TRBV5-4 and TRBJ2-2; 9 nucleotides match TRBD1. V lost 4 bases, J lost 4 bases, and 8 bases stayed unmatched. Germline V gene sequence: CDR1 SGHNT, CDR2 YYREEE (reference sequence). There are 16 residues in the CDR3. The CDR3 sequence is CASSIPGTGTTGELFF. The CDR3 region has the DNA TGTGCCAGCAGCATCCCCGGGACAGGGACCACCGGGGAGCTGTTTTTT.

The rearrangement joins TRBV5-5 to TRBJ2-7; D gene unclear. The V end lost 0 bases, the J end lost 2 bases, and 9 bases lay between the germline ends. CDR3 size: 14 residues. CDR1 and CDR2 (germline): SGHKS, YYEKEE (reference sequence). CDR3 DNA: TGTGCCAGCAGCTTGGAGGATGAGGCCTACGAGCAGTACTTC. It specifies CASSLEDEAYEQYF.

This clone was seen once. The chain couples TRBV9 to TRBJ1-4; 8 nucleotides line up with TRBD1. The V and J ends lost 2 bases and 5 bases, in that order; junction bases with no gene match: 5. The germline gives CDR1 SGDLS, CDR2 YYNGEE. The CDR3 sequence is 15 residues long. In nucleotides, the CDR3 is TGTGCCAGCAGCGTTATGGACAGGGCCAATGAAAAACTGTTTTTT. Translating gives CASSVMDRANEKLFF. Looking up the rest from reference TRBV9 and TRBJ1-4 gives the full variable domain: DSGVTQTPKHLITATGQRVTLRCSPRSGDLSVYWYQQSLDQGLQFLIQYYNGEERAKGNILERFSAQQFPDLHSELNLSSLELGDSALYFCASSVMDRANEKLFFGSGTQLSVL.

The rearrangement joins TRBV29-1 to TRBJ2-7, with 10 bases identical to TRBD1. This CDR3 has 14 residues. V was pared by 7 bases and J by 7 bases, with 13 bases of the junction left unmatched. CDR1 SQVTM and CDR2 ANQGSEA come from the germline V gene. CDR3 amino acids: CSALPDRGRSEQYF. The CDR3 DNA is TGCAGCGCCTTACCCGACAGGGGGCGAAGTGAGCAGTACTTC.

The J gene is TRBJ1-2, the V gene TRBV28; D remains ambiguous. The CDR3 sequence is 13 residues long. The V gene lost 4 bases and the J gene lost 8 bases, with 14 bases spanning the gap. CDR1 MDHEN and CDR2 SYDVKM come from the germline V gene. The CDR3 sequence: CASSSDTVVGYTF. CDR3 nucleotide sequence: TGTGCCAGCAGTTCTGACACAGTGGTGGGCTACACCTTC.